A single sample is the source of the 5 T cell receptor beta chains below, sequenced in a study of neurological immune-mediated disorders. TCRdb reprocessed the 5' RACE reads with MiXCR, giving one entry per CDR3 protein. Of about 44,000 distinct CDR3 sequences listed, roughly 21% are singletons. This sample's time point: technical triplicate 3. The specimen was PBMCs. These receptors all come from a man aged 55 to 70 with HTLV-1-associated myelopathy (HAM/TSP).

This clonotype has at least ten counts. The V and J genes are TRBV29-1 and TRBJ1-1; D uncertain. V lost 7 bases and J lost 1, with 13 bases in between. CDR1 SQVTM and CDR2 ANQGSEA come from the germline V gene. This CDR3 contains 13 residues. CDR3 sequence reads: CSAVSGQNTEAFF. The DNA of the CDR3 is TGCAGCGCAGTTAGCGGTCAGAACACTGAAGCTTTCTTT. Supplemented by reference TRBV29-1 and TRBJ1-1, the full variable domain reads SAVISQKPSRDICQRGTSLTIQCQVDSQVTMMFWYRQQPGQSLTLIATANQGSEATYESGFVIDKFPISRPNLTFSTLTVSNMSPEDSSIYLCSAVSGQNTEAFFGQGTRLTVV.

This clonotype has at least ten counts. The CDR3 bases are TGCGCCAGCAGCTCGGACAGAAAGACCGGGGAGCTGTTTTTT. Encoded protein: CASSSDRKTGELFF. The chain employs TRBV5-1 and TRBJ2-2; a weak D match, TRBD1 (6 bases). The CDR3 extends over 14 amino acids. CDR1 is SGHRS, CDR2 YFSETQ, per germline. Trimming left V 3 bases short and J 5 bases short, with 11 bases between.

The table lists this clonotype with many counts. V usage is TRBV20-1 and J usage is TRBJ2-2; 11 bases align to TRBD2. CDR1 DFQATT and CDR2 SNEGSKA come from the germline V gene (reference sequence). The CDR3 extends over 15 amino acids. With 5 bases clipped from V and 5 bases from J, the junction kept 7 bases outside the gene matches. The CDR3 loop is CSAPRASGRTGELFF. DNA for the CDR3: TGCAGTGCTCCCCGTGCTAGCGGGAGGACCGGGGAGCTGTTTTTT.

This clonotype was recorded at least ten times. V usage is TRBV5-1 and J usage is TRBJ1-1, with TRBD1 identical over 10 bases. The CDR3 sequence is 14 residues long. Germline V gene lookup returns CDR1 SGHRS and CDR2 YFSETQ. Trimming cost V 5 bases and J 1 base; bases outside gene matches: 2. CDR3 amino acids: CASRTGGSNTEAFF. The CDR3 region has the DNA TGCGCCAGCAGGACAGGGGGCTCGAACACTGAAGCTTTCTTT. Full variable domain (rest looked up from reference TRBV5-1 and TRBJ1-1): KAGVTQTPRYLIKTRGQQVTLSCSPISGHRSVSWYQQTPGQGLQFLFEYFSETQRNKGNFPGRFSGRQFSNSRSEMNVSTLELGDSALYLCASRTGGSNTEAFFGQGTRLTVV.

This clonotype has ten or more counts. V and J are TRBV5-1 and TRBJ2-2; D may be TRBD2 (5 bases). Trimming removed 0 bases from V and 5 bases from J, with 14 bases in between. Germline loops: CDR1 SGHRS, CDR2 YFSETQ. This CDR3 spans 16 amino acids. CDR3 sequence (DNA): TGCGCCAGCAGCTTGGAGCCCCGGCGAGGGACCGGGGAGCTGTTTTTT. It encodes CASSLEPRRGTGELFF. The full variable domain, completed using reference TRBV5-1 and TRBJ2-2, is KAGVTQTPRYLIKTRGQQVTLSCSPISGHRSVSWYQQTPGQGLQFLFEYFSETQRNKGNFPGRFSGRQFSNSRSEMNVSTLELGDSALYLCASSLEPRRGTGELFFGEGSRLTVL.